This is a list of T cell receptor beta chains from one sample in a study of blood T cell repertoires in COVID-19. Assay: immunoSEQ multiplex PCR; the TCRdb copy retains only in-frame clones and omits some. The data hold approximately 160,000 clones, with approximately 80% observed a single time. Material for sequencing was peripheral blood. The receptors come from a woman of 80 years or more with active or convalescent COVID-19. The CDR3 runs from the conserved cysteine through the conserved F or W. Size is omitted from some rows. Given values are once, few, many or a class for expanded clones.

clone_size v_call cdr3_aa
NA TRBV4-1 CASSQPAGSGYGYTF
NA TRBV6-5 CASSYSDRSYGYTF
NA TRBV6-2/TRBV6-3 CASSQWDYYSNQPQHF
NA TRBV4-1 CASSQDRWGVADGYTF
NA TRBV7-2 CASSFRQGVWMNTEAFF
NA TRBV18 CASSPDRGQGANVLTF
NA TRBV19 CASIWQGVNTEAFF
NA TRBV6-2/TRBV6-3 CASSARGNTIYF
NA TRBV13 CASRRGQIYNEQFF
once TRBV27 CASSSGQEYSPLHF
NA TRBV5-8 CAGGGLLNTEAFF
once TRBV27 CASSYRGVMNTEAFF
NA TRBV6-6 CASSQGVSDTEAFF
NA TRBV27 CASSLHGTNQPQHF
NA TRBV7-9 CASSLAGGTGELFF
NA TRBV19 CASSPTGGDGYTF
NA TRBV7-9 CASSLGLGEDYGYTF
NA TRBV19 CASSYDRGRRNGYTF
NA TRBV10-3 CAISEKENYGYTF
NA TRBV4-1 CASSQDGTTIGNRELFF
NA TRBV11-3 CASSLKETPLNIQYF
few TRBV19 CASRTEINQPQHF
NA TRBV10-3 CATSGTGRDTNEKLFF
NA TRBV10-1 CASSKEAQYF
NA TRBV27 CASRMSGQSNQPQHF
NA TRBV6-5 CASSYSMTVPNEKLFF
few TRBV28 CASSLPTQGNYGYTF